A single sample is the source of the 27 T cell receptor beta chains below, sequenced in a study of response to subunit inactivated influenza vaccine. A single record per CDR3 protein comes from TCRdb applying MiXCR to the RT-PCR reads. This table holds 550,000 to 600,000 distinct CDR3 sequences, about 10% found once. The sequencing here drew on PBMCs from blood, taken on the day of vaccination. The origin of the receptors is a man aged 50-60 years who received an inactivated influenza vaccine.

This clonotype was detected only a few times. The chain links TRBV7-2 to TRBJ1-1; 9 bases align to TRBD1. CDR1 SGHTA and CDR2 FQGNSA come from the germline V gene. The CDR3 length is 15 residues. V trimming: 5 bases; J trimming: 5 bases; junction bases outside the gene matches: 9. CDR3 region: CASSPNPGQGTEAFF. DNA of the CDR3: TGTGCCAGCAGCCCAAACCCGGGACAGGGAACTGAAGCTTTCTTT.

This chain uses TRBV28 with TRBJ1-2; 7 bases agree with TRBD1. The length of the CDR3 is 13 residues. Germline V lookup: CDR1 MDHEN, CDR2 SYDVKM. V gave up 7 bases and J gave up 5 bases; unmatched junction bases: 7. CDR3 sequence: CASTAGGAYGYTF. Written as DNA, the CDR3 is TGTGCCAGCACCGCAGGGGGGGCTTATGGCTACACCTTC.

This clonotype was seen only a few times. The CDR3 sequence is CASDLADTQYF. CDR3 in DNA: TGCGCCAGCGACTTAGCGGATACGCAGTATTTT. The chain couples TRBV5-1 to TRBJ2-3; D perhaps matches TRBD2 (5 bases). This CDR3 spans 11 amino acids. V was shortened by 7 bases and J by 6 bases, with 9 bases between the two germline ends. Germline V gene sequence: CDR1 SGHRS, CDR2 YFSETQ.

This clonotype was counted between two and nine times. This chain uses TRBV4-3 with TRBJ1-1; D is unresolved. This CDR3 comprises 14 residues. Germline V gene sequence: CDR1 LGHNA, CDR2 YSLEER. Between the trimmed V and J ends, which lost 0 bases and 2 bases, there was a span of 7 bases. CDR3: CASSQEGKNTEAFF. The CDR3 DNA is TGCGCCAGCAGCCAAGAGGGTAAAAACACTGAAGCTTTCTTT.

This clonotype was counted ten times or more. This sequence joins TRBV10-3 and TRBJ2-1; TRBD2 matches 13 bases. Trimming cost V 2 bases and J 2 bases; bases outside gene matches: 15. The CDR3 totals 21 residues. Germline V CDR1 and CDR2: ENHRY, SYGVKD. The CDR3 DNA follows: TGTGCCATCAGTGAGGGGGTGGTAGGACTAGCGGGAGAAAGGACCTACAATGAGCAGTTCTTC. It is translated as CAISEGVVGLAGERTYNEQFF.

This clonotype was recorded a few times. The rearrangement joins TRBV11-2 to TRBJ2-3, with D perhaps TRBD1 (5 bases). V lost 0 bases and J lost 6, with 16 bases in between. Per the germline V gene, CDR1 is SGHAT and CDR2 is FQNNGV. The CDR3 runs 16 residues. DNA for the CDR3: TGTGCCAGCAGCTTAGATGGCGCAGGGATCGGGGATACGCAGTATTTT. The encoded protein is CASSLDGAGIGDTQYF.

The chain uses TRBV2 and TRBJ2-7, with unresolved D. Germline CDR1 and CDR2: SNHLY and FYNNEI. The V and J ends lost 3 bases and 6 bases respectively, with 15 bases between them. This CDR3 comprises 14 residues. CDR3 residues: CASSDWTHRGEQYF. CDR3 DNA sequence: TGTGCCAGCAGTGACTGGACCCATCGAGGCGAGCAGTACTTC.

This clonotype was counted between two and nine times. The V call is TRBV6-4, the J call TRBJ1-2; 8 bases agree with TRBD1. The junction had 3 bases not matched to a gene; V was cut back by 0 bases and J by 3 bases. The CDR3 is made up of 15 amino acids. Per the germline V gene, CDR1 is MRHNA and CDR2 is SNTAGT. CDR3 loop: CASSDSGQGHYGYTF. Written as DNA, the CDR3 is TGTGCCAGCAGTGACTCCGGACAGGGCCACTATGGCTACACCTTC.

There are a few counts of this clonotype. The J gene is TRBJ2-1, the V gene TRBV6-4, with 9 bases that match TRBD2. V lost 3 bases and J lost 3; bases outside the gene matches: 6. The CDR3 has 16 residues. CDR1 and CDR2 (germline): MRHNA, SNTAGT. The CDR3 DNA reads TGTGCCAGCAGTGAGGCGGGGGGGGCTTTCTACAATGAGCAGTTCTTC. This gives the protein CASSEAGGAFYNEQFF.

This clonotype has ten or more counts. The CDR3 nucleotides read TGTGCCAGCAGCCTCGACGGGACAGGCCGGGGGTTCTTC. Encoded protein: CASSLDGTGRGFF. V gene TRBV7-2 combines with J gene TRBJ2-1, with 8 bases identical to TRBD1. CDR1 is SGHTA and CDR2 is FQGNSA in the germline V gene. The V segment lost 5 bases and the J segment 15 bases; nucleotides outside the gene matches: 12. The CDR3 is 13 residues long.

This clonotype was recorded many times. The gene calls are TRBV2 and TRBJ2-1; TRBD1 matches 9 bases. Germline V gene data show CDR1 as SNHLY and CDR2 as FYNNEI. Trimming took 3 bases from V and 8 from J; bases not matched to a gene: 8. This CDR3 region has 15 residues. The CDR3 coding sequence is TGTGCCAGCAGTGATGGACAGGGGAACATCTATGAGCAGTTCTTC. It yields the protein CASSDGQGNIYEQFF.

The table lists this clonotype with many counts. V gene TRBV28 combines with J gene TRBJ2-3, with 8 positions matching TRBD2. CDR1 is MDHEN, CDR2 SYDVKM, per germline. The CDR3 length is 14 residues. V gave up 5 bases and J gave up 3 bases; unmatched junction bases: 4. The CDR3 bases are TGTGCCAGCAGTGGACTAGCCTCGACAGATACGCAGTATTTT. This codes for CASSGLASTDTQYF.

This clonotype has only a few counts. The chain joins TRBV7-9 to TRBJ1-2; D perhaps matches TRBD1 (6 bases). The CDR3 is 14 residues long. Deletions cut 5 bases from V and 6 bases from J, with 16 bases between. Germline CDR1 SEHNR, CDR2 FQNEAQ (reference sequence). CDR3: CASSERTAADGYTF. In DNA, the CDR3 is TGTGCCAGCAGCGAGAGGACAGCTGCGGATGGCTACACCTTC.

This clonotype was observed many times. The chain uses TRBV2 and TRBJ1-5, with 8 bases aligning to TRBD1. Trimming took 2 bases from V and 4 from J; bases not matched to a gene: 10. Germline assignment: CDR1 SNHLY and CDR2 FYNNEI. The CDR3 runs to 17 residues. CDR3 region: CASSEPGQGKDNQPQHF. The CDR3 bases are TGTGCCAGCAGTGAACCTGGACAGGGAAAGGATAATCAGCCCCAGCATTTT.

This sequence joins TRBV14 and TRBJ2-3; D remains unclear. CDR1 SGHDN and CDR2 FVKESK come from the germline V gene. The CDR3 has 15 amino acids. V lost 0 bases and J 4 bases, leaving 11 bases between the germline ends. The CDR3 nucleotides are TGTGCCAGCAGCCAAGAGATTTCTCGGGCAGATACGCAGTATTTT. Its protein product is CASSQEISRADTQYF. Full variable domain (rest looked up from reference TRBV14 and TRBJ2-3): EAGVTQFPSHSVIEKGQTVTLRCDPISGHDNLYWYRRVMGKEIKFLLHFVKESKQDESGMPNNRFLAERTGGTYSTLKVQPAELEDSGVYFCASSQEISRADTQYFGPGTRLTVL.

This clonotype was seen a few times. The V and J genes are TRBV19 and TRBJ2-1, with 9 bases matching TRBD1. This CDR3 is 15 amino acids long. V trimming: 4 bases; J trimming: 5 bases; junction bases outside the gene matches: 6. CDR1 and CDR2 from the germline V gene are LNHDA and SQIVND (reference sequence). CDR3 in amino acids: CASSRRDRVDNEQFF. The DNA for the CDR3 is TGTGCCAGTAGTAGGAGGGACAGGGTTGACAATGAGCAGTTCTTC.

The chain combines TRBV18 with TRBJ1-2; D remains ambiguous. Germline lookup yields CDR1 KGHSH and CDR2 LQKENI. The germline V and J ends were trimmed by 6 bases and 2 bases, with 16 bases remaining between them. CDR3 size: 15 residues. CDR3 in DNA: TGTGCCAGCTCCACCCGGAACTCCCCAAACTATGGCTACACCTTC. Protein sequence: CASSTRNSPNYGYTF.

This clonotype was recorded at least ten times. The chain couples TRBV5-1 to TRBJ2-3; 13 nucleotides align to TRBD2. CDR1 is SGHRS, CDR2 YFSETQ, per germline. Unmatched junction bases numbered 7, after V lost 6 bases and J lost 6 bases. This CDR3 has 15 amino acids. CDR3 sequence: CASTGLAGVGDTQYF. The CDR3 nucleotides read TGCGCCAGCACAGGACTAGCGGGAGTGGGGGATACGCAGTATTTT.

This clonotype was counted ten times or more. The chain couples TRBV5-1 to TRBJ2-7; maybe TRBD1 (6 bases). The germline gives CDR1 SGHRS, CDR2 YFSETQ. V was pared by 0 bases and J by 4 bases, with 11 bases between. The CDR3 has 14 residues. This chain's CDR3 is CASSLGPTGYEQYF. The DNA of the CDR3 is TGCGCCAGCAGCTTGGGGCCGACAGGATACGAGCAGTACTTC.

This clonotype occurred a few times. CDR3 nucleotides: TGTGCCAGCAGTTTTGGGGAGCCCTACGAGCAGTACTTC. It encodes CASSFGEPYEQYF. This chain links TRBV12-3 or TRBV12-4 with TRBJ2-7; perhaps TRBD2 as D (5 bases). V dropped 3 bases and J dropped 2 bases, with 8 bases sitting between them. The CDR3 totals 13 residues.

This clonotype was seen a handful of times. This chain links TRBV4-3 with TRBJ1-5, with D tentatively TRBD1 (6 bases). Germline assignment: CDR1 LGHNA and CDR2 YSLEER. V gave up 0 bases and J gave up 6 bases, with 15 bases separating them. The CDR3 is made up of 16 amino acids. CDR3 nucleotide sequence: TGCGCCAGCAGCCAAGATAGGACAGTCGTCGGTCAGCCCCAGCATTTT. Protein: CASSQDRTVVGQPQHF.

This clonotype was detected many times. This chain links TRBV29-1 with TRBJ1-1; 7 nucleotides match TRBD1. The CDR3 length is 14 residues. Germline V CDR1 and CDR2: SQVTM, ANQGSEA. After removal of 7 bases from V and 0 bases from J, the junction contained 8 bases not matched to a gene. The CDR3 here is CSGTQGPMNTEAFF. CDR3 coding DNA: TGCAGCGGGACACAGGGGCCCATGAACACTGAAGCTTTCTTT.

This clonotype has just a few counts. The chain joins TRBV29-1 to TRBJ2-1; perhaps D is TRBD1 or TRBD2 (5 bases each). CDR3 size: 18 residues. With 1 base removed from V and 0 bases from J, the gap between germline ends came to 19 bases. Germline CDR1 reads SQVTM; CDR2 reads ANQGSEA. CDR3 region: CSVEGFDRGESSYNEQFF. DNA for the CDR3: TGCAGCGTTGAAGGTTTTGATAGAGGGGAGAGCTCCTACAATGAGCAGTTCTTC.

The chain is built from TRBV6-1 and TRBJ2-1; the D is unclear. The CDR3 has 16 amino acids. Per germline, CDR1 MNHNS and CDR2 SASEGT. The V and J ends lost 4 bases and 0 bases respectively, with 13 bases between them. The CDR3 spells CASSASMVGSYNEQFF. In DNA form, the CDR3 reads TGTGCCAGCAGTGCCAGCATGGTGGGCTCCTACAATGAGCAGTTCTTC.

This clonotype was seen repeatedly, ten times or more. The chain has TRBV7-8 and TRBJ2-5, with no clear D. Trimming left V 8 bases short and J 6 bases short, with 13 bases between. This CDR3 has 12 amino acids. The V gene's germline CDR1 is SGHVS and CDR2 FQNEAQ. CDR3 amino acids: CASGNNWKTQYF. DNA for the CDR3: TGTGCCAGCGGTAACAATTGGAAGACCCAGTACTTC. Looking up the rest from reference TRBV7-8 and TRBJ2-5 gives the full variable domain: GAGVSQSPRYKVAKRGQDVALRCDPISGHVSLFWYQQALGQGPEFLTYFQNEAQLDKSGLPSDRFFAERPEGSVSTLKIQRTQQEDSAVYLCASGNNWKTQYFGPGTRLLVL.

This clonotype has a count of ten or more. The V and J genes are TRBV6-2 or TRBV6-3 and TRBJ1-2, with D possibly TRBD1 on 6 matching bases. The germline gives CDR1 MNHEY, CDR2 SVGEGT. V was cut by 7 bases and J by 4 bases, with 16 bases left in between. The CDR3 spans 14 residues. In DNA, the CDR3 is TGTGCCAGCACTCGGACAGCCCTAGGCTATGGCTACACCTTC. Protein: CASTRTALGYGYTF.

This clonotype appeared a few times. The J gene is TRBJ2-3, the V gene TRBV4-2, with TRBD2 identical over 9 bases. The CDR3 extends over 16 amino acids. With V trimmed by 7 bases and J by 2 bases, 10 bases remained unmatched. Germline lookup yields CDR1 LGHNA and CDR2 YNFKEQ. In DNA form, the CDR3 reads TGTGCCAGCACAGAGTCGACTAGCGGATTCACAGATACGCAGTATTTT. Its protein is CASTESTSGFTDTQYF.